These 32 T cell receptor beta chains were sequenced from one sample in a study of T cell repertoires in cytomegalovirus infection. Each CDR3 protein gets one entry after TCRdb re-called the reads with MiXCR. Of 650,000 to 900,000 distinct CDR3 sequences in the sample, about 31% were seen once. No cognate antigen is known for these TCRs. The sequenced sample was cultured CD8+ T cells from PBMCs, obtained from culture after CMV antigen stimulation. The receptor set was obtained from a human donor in good health (CMV status not recorded). Some clones in this sample may be carry-over from other donors' samples.

This clonotype appeared many times. J is TRBJ1-1 and V is TRBV7-9, with 7 positions matching TRBD1. There are 13 residues in the CDR3. Unmatched junction bases numbered 2, after V lost 1 base and J lost 6 bases. Per germline, CDR1 SEHNR and CDR2 FQNEAQ (reference sequence). The CDR3 nucleotides are TGTGCCAGCAGCTTAGGACAGGGCGCTGAAGCTTTCTTT. This translates into CASSLGQGAEAFF.

This rearrangement joins TRBV27 to TRBJ2-7; D perhaps matches TRBD1 (6 bases). V shed 5 bases and J shed 1 base, with 12 bases lying between them. The germline gives CDR1 MNHEY, CDR2 SMNVEV (reference sequence). The CDR3 is 14 residues long. CDR3 amino acids: CASSPIGQSYEQYF. The CDR3 DNA reads TGTGCCAGCAGTCCAATAGGACAGTCCTACGAGCAGTACTTC.

In this sample, this clonotype turned up many times. This chain connects TRBV7-8 to TRBJ1-5; D possibly corresponds to TRBD1 (6 bases). Between the trimmed V and J ends, which lost 2 bases and 5 bases, there was a span of 7 bases. The CDR3 runs to 13 residues. The germline gives CDR1 SGHVS, CDR2 FQNEAQ. The CDR3: CASSLKGDQPQHF. In DNA form, the CDR3 reads TGTGCCAGCAGCTTAAAGGGGGATCAGCCCCAGCATTTT.

This clonotype has a handful of counts. The chain couples TRBV28 to TRBJ2-1; weak D call: TRBD2 (7 bases). Trimming cost V 3 bases and J 8 bases, with 20 bases left between them. Germline V gives CDR1 MDHEN, CDR2 SYDVKM. This CDR3 is 16 amino acids long. The CDR3 sequence: CASSFGRGGYEDEQFF. DNA of the CDR3: TGTGCCAGCAGTTTTGGTCGCGGGGGCTACGAGGATGAGCAGTTCTTC.

This clonotype was counted between two and nine times. This chain connects TRBV20-1 to TRBJ2-1, with 9 bases lining up with TRBD2. The CDR3 loop spans 15 amino acids. With 0 bases clipped from V and 7 bases from J, the junction kept 7 bases outside the gene matches. Germline CDR1 and CDR2: DFQATT and SNEGSKA (reference sequence). The CDR3 protein is CSAREGRGGFNEQFF. The CDR3 DNA follows: TGCAGTGCTAGAGAGGGGCGGGGGGGCTTTAATGAGCAGTTCTTC.

The V and J genes are TRBV6-2 or TRBV6-3 and TRBJ1-1; D might be TRBD1 (6 bases). Germline CDR1 and CDR2: MNHEY and SVGEGT. Trimming removed 7 bases at V and 3 bases at J, with 9 bases between. This CDR3 is 12 amino acids long. CDR3 nucleotides: TGTGCCAGCATACAGGGAGACACTGAAGCTTTCTTT. Residues: CASIQGDTEAFF.

The chain combines TRBV7-9 with TRBJ2-1, with D possibly TRBD2 on 6 matching bases. This CDR3 is built from 12 residues. CDR1 SEHNR and CDR2 FQNEAQ come from the germline V gene (reference sequence). V lost 1 base and J lost 13, with 11 bases in between. The CDR3 nucleotides read TGTGCCAGCAGCTTAGGTGGGAGGTTACAGTTCTTC. Translation gives CASSLGGRLQFF.

V usage is TRBV5-1 and J usage is TRBJ2-3, with 9 positions matching TRBD1. The CDR3 length is 13 residues. CDR1 and CDR2 (germline): SGHRS, YFSETQ. After removal of 5 bases from V and 4 bases from J, the junction contained 2 bases not matched to a gene. The CDR3 is CASRGTGPDTQYF. DNA of the CDR3: TGCGCCAGCAGAGGGACAGGGCCAGATACGCAGTATTTT.

The genes are TRBV13 and TRBJ1-5, with 8 bases that match TRBD1. Germline CDR1 and CDR2: PRHDT and FYEKMQ (reference sequence). The CDR3 covers 14 residues. Losses at the gene ends were 4 bases for V and 6 bases for J; bases not matched to a gene: 5. The CDR3, as DNA: TGTGCCAGCAGCTATCGACAGGGGCCTCAGCCCCAGCATTTT. Encoded protein: CASSYRQGPQPQHF.

This clonotype has more than one count but fewer than ten. The genes are TRBV12-3 or TRBV12-4 and TRBJ1-5; possible D gene TRBD1, 6 bases. The CDR3 runs to 15 residues. V lost 3 bases, J lost 8 bases, and 17 bases lay in between. The CDR3 protein is CASSFAPSGEEPQHF. CDR3 in DNA: TGTGCCAGCAGTTTTGCTCCTTCAGGGGAAGAGCCCCAGCATTTT.

Turning to this clonotype: A read error may be the cause here, since a much bigger clone is one base away. J is TRBJ2-1 and V is TRBV7-9; 7 bases agree with TRBD1. This CDR3 is built from 15 residues. The ends lost 3 bases at V and 9 bases at J; junction bases unmatched: 11. Germline CDR1 reads SEHNR; CDR2 reads FQNEAQ (reference sequence). The CDR3 spells CASSFRRLPGGEQFF. The CDR3 DNA follows: TGTGCCAGCAGCTTCCGCAGGCTCCCAGGGGGTGAGCAGTTCTTC. Supplemented by reference TRBV7-9 and TRBJ2-1, the full variable domain reads DTGVSQNPRHKITKRGQNVTFRCDPISEHNRLYWYRQTLGQGPEFLTYFQNEAQLEKSRLLSDRFSAERPKGSFSTLEIQRTEQGDSAMYLCASSFRRLPGGEQFFGPGTRLTVL.

This clonotype was counted ten times or more. The chain links TRBV6-2 or TRBV6-3 to TRBJ2-1, with a weak D call TRBD1 (6 bases). CDR1 MNHEY and CDR2 SVGEGT come from the germline V gene. The CDR3 runs to 16 residues. V lost 5 bases, J lost 2 bases, and 16 bases lay in between. CDR3 DNA: TGTGCCAGCAGTCGATGGGGAGACAGGACCTACAATGAGCAGTTCTTC. This translates into CASSRWGDRTYNEQFF.

The chain couples TRBV2 to TRBJ2-3, with TRBD1 identical over 8 bases. This CDR3 has 16 residues. Trimming at V came to 7 bases and at J to 6 bases, leaving 15 bases not matched to a gene. Germline V gene sequence: CDR1 SNHLY, CDR2 FYNNEI. DNA for the CDR3: TGTGCCAGCAATTGGAGGGCAGGGGGCACCCTCGATACGCAGTATTTT. Translation: CASNWRAGGTLDTQYF.

The chain combines TRBV6-1 with TRBJ2-7; a possible D gene is TRBD1 (6 bases). This CDR3 contains 14 residues. V lost 1 base and J 2 bases, leaving 9 bases between the germline ends. CDR1 and CDR2 (germline): MNHNS, SASEGT. CDR3 residues: CASSEVGQTYEQYF. The CDR3 coding sequence is TGTGCCAGCAGTGAAGTTGGACAGACCTACGAGCAGTACTTC.

V is TRBV4-3 and J is TRBJ2-5; 7 positions agree with TRBD1. This CDR3 is 15 amino acids long. After removal of 0 bases from V and 4 bases from J, the junction contained 5 bases not matched to a gene. The germline CDR1 and CDR2 sequences are LGHNA and YSLEER. Here the CDR3 reads CASSQEGRGRETQYF. In nucleotides, the CDR3 is TGCGCCAGCAGCCAAGAAGGCAGGGGGAGAGAGACCCAGTACTTC.

The chain employs TRBV7-6 and TRBJ1-1; the match to TRBD1 covers 8 bases. Germline assignment: CDR1 SGHVS and CDR2 FNYEAQ. The ends lost 1 base at V and 4 bases at J; junction bases unmatched: 2. The CDR3 is 14 residues long. The CDR3 loop reads CASSLVDRATEAFF. The DNA for the CDR3 is TGTGCCAGCAGCTTAGTGGACAGGGCCACTGAAGCTTTCTTT. The full variable domain, with the rest looked up from reference TRBV7-6 and TRBJ1-1, is GAGVSQSPRYKVTKRGQDVALRCDPISGHVSLYWYRQALGQGPEFLTYFNYEAQQDKSGLPNDRFSAERPEGSISTLTIQRTEQRDSAMYRCASSLVDRATEAFFGQGTRLTVV.

This clonotype was seen a few times. The V call is TRBV6-1, the J call TRBJ2-1; 10 bases are shared with TRBD2. V trimming: 3 bases; J trimming: 4 bases; junction bases outside the gene matches: 3. The CDR3 spans 15 residues. Germline V CDR1 and CDR2: MNHNS, SASEGT. CDR3 protein: CASSEERGGYNEQFF. DNA for the CDR3: TGTGCCAGCAGTGAGGAGCGGGGGGGTTACAATGAGCAGTTCTTC.

This clonotype was detected only once. The chain links TRBV6-2 or TRBV6-3 to TRBJ2-7; D ambiguous. The V end was cut by 10 bases, the J end by 7 bases, with 23 bases between. Per germline, CDR1 MNHEY and CDR2 SVGEGT. This CDR3 spans 14 amino acids. The CDR3 is CANRSFSVVWEQYV. The CDR3 nucleotides are TGTGCCAACAGAAGCTTCAGCGTTGTATGGGAGCAGTACGTC.

The chain uses TRBV27 and TRBJ2-4; D not resolved. The CDR3 consists of 15 residues. The germline V gene encodes CDR1 MNHEY and CDR2 SMNVEV (reference sequence). V dropped 5 bases and J dropped 2 bases, with 13 bases sitting between them. The CDR3 coding sequence is TGTGCCAGCAGTCTGTCAGAAGTGTCCAAAAACATTCAGTACTTC. This translates into CASSLSEVSKNIQYF.

A few counts support this clonotype. The rearrangement links TRBV11-2 to TRBJ2-5; no firm D call. Trimming pared 5 bases from V and 5 bases from J, leaving 12 bases between. The CDR3 loop spans 13 amino acids. The germline V gene has CDR1 SGHAT and CDR2 FQNNGV. The CDR3 coding sequence is TGTGCCAGCAGCCCAGAGCTCGGGGAGACCCAGTACTTC. Amino acid sequence: CASSPELGETQYF.

CDR3 region: CASSEQRGSSYEQYF. The CDR3 coding sequence is TGTGCCAGCAGTGAACAGCGGGGTAGCTCGTACGAGCAGTACTTC. The chain is built from TRBV6-1 and TRBJ2-7; the match to TRBD2 covers 7 bases. This CDR3 has 15 amino acids. Trimming took 2 bases from V and 4 from J; bases not matched to a gene: 8. Germline V gene sequence: CDR1 MNHNS, CDR2 SASEGT.

The V and J genes are TRBV29-1 and TRBJ2-2; D perhaps matches TRBD2 (6 bases). CDR1 and CDR2 from the germline V gene are SQVTM and ANQGSEA. This CDR3 comprises 11 residues. The V gene lost 6 bases and the J gene lost 7 bases, with 9 bases spanning the gap. CDR3 residues: CSVQGLGELFF. CDR3 DNA sequence: TGCAGCGTCCAGGGACTCGGGGAGCTGTTTTTT.

This clonotype appeared many times. This chain joins TRBV2 and TRBJ1-2, with 10 nucleotides matching TRBD1. J was trimmed by 8 bases and V by 4 bases; bases with no gene match: 13. Germline V gives CDR1 SNHLY, CDR2 FYNNEI. This CDR3 region has 16 residues. The CDR3 here is CASSVSTRDRGGGYTF. CDR3 nucleotides: TGTGCCAGCAGTGTAAGCACGAGGGACAGGGGAGGCGGCTACACCTTC. Looking up the rest from reference TRBV2 and TRBJ1-2 gives the full variable domain: EPEVTQTPSHQVTQMGQEVILRCVPISNHLYFYWYRQILGQKVEFLVSFYNNEISEKSEIFDDQFSVERPDGSNFTLKIRSTKLEDSAMYFCASSVSTRDRGGGYTFGSGTRLTVV.

This clonotype was seen more than once but under ten times. The rearrangement joins TRBV4-3 to TRBJ1-1; D ambiguous. Per the germline V gene, CDR1 is LGHNA and CDR2 is YSLEER. Deletions cut 0 bases from V and 3 bases from J, with 17 bases between. This CDR3 contains 17 residues. The CDR3 region has the DNA TGCGCCAGCAGCCAAGATCTTCGTGGTTATTTGGACACTGAAGCTTTCTTT. Translated: CASSQDLRGYLDTEAFF.

This clonotype was counted only a few times. This sequence joins TRBV10-3 and TRBJ2-5, with 8 bases matching TRBD1. The trim removed 6 bases at V and 5 bases at J, leaving 5 bases unmatched. Germline V gene data show CDR1 as ENHRY and CDR2 as SYGVKD. The CDR3 consists of 13 residues. The CDR3 DNA reads as TGTGCCATCAGCCTGACAGGGGACGAGACCCAGTACTTC. Encoded protein: CAISLTGDETQYF.

The genes are TRBV25-1 and TRBJ2-1; TRBD1 or TRBD2 may be the D gene (7 bases each). The CDR3 length is 17 residues. Trimming took 2 bases from V and 0 from J, leaving 14 bases between them. Germline CDR1 MGHDK, CDR2 SYGVNS. CDR3: CASSERSRGGSYNEQFF. CDR3 nucleotides: TGTGCCAGCAGTGAAAGGAGCAGGGGGGGCTCCTACAATGAGCAGTTCTTC.

This chain uses TRBV24-1 with TRBJ1-5; D gene unclear. Trimming took 4 bases from V and 0 from J, leaving 6 bases between them. Germline lookup yields CDR1 KGHDR and CDR2 SFDVKD. The CDR3 runs to 14 residues. The CDR3 coding sequence is TGTGCCACCAGTGAGGGCTATAGCAATCAGCCCCAGCATTTT. This sequence encodes CATSEGYSNQPQHF.

The genes are TRBV5-4 and TRBJ2-1; 9 bases match TRBD1. This CDR3 region has 14 residues. The V gene's germline CDR1 is SGHNT and CDR2 YYREEE (reference sequence). V was pared by 4 bases and J by 7 bases, with 6 bases of the junction left unmatched. The CDR3 sequence is CASSHRDRVNEQFF. In nucleotides, the CDR3 is TGTGCCAGCAGCCACCGGGACAGGGTTAATGAGCAGTTCTTC.

This clonotype was counted between two and nine times. The rearrangement links TRBV27 to TRBJ1-1; TRBD1 aligns across 8 bases. The V and J ends lost 6 bases and 1 base, in that order; junction bases with no gene match: 19. Germline loops: CDR1 MNHEY, CDR2 SMNVEV (reference sequence). This CDR3 has 19 amino acids. The DNA of the CDR3 is TGTGCCAGCAGCCAATACATACTTGGACAGGGCCGGGGGAACACTGAAGCTTTCTTT. This encodes CASSQYILGQGRGNTEAFF.

This clonotype was seen repeatedly, ten times or more. The V call is TRBV7-6, the J call TRBJ1-1, with D maybe TRBD1 (6 bases). CDR3 length: 15 amino acids. The germline V gene has CDR1 SGHVS and CDR2 FNYEAQ. Trimming shortened V by 0 bases and J by 4 bases, and 12 bases separated the two germline ends. CDR3 DNA: TGTGCCAGCAGCTTAGCCCACTCAGGGGCCACTGAAGCTTTCTTT. This gives the protein CASSLAHSGATEAFF.

The J gene is TRBJ2-1, the V gene TRBV4-1; D may be TRBD2 (6 bases). Trimming took off 0 bases at V and 0 bases at J, with 9 bases between the two ends. The CDR3 is 16 residues long. Germline values: CDR1 MGHRA, CDR2 YSYEKL. The CDR3, as DNA: TGCGCCAGCAGCCAAGATGCGGGGCCCTCCTACAATGAGCAGTTCTTC. It translates to CASSQDAGPSYNEQFF.

The rearrangement uses TRBV9 and TRBJ2-1; D perhaps matches TRBD1 (6 bases). Germline V gene data show CDR1 as SGDLS and CDR2 as YYNGEE. The CDR3 sequence is 17 residues long. Trimming took off 3 bases at V and 4 bases at J, with 20 bases between the two ends. In DNA form, the CDR3 reads TGTGCCAGCAGCGCACCCAGGGGTTGGGGCCAATACAATGAGCAGTTCTTC. Amino acids: CASSAPRGWGQYNEQFF.